This TCR beta chain is from a study of human T cells and chemical hapten exposure. CDR3 size: 14 residues. Looked up from germline, CDR1 is SGHRS and CDR2 is YFSETQ. Trimming took 0 bases from V and 4 from J, leaving 9 bases between them. The sample's time point: patch test 2, 6 weeks after DPC sensitization. Treatment: therapeutic diphenylcyclopropenone sensitization with weekly scalp DPC. TCRdb re-analysed the RACE reads in MiXCR, keeping a single row per CDR3 protein. Counted here are about 73,000 distinct CDR3 sequences, 8.5% to 9% occurring once; the ten biggest clones make up approximately 3.4%.

The starting material was whole blood, obtained in connection with sensitization to the hapten diphenylcyclopropenone (DPC). This clonotype was sampled from a woman in her forties or fifties with alopecia areata. Some clones in this sample may be carry-over from other donors' samples. The chain couples TRBV5-1 to TRBJ2-3; D is unclear. The CDR3 loop is CASSLGGLSDTQYF. DNA for the CDR3: TGCGCCAGCAGCTTGGGCGGATTGTCAGATACGCAGTATTTT.